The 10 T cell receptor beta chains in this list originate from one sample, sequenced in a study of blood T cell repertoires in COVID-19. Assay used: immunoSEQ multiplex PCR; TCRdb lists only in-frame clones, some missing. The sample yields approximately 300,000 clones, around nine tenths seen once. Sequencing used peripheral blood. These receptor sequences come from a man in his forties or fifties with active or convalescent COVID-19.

The CDR3 here is CASSYSRQGSAYNSPLHF. As DNA, the CDR3 is TGTGCCAGCAGTTACTCGCGACAGGGGAGCGCCTATAATTCACCCCTCCACTTT. The rearrangement uses TRBV6-2 or TRBV6-3 and TRBJ1-6; 8 bases align to TRBD1. Germline CDR1 is MNHEY and CDR2 is SVGEGT. The CDR3 totals 18 residues. V lost 0 bases, J lost 2 bases, and 6 bases stayed unmatched.

DNA of the CDR3: TGTGCCAGCATGAGCGGGGTAAAAACTGAAGCTTTCTTT. It encodes CASMSGVKTEAFF. This chain links TRBV2 with TRBJ1-1; no reliable D call. This CDR3 comprises 13 residues. Germline V lookup: CDR1 SNHLY, CDR2 FYNNEI. With 7 bases removed from V and 5 bases from J, the gap between germline ends came to 14 bases.

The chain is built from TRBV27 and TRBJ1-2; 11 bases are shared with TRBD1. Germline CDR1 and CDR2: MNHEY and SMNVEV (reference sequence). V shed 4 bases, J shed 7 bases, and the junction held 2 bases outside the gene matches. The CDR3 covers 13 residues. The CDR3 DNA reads TGTGCCAGCAGTTACGGGACAGGGGGTGGCTACACCTTC. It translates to CASSYGTGGGYTF.

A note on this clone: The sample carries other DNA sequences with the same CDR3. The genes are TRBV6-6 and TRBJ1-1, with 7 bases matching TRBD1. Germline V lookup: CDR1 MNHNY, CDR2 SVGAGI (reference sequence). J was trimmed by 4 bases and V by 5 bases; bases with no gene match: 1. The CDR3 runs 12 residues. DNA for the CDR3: TGTGCCAGCAGTCCAGGGGGCACTGAAGCTTTCTTT. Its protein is CASSPGGTEAFF.

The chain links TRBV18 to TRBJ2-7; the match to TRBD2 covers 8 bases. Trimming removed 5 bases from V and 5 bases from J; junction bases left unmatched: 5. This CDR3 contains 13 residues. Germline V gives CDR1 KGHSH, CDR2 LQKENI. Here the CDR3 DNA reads TGTGCCAGCTCAACCGGGACTAGTGACGAGCAGTACTTC. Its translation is CASSTGTSDEQYF.

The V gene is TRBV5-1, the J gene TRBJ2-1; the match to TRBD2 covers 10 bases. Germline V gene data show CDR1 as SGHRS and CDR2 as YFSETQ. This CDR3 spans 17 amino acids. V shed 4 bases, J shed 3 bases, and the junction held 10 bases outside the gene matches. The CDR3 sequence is CASSRFWTSGGYNEQFF. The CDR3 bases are TGCGCCAGCAGCCGCTTTTGGACTAGCGGTGGCTACAATGAGCAGTTCTTC. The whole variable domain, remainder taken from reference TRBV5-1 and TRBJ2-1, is KAGVTQTPRYLIKTRGQQVTLSCSPISGHRSVSWYQQTPGQGLQFLFEYFSETQRNKGNFPGRFSGRQFSNSRSEMNVSTLELGDSALYLCASSRFWTSGGYNEQFFGPGTRLTVL.

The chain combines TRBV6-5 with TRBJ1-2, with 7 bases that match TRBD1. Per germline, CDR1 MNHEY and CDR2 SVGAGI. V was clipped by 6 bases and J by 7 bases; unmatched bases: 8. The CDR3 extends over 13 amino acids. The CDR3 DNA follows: TGTGCCAGCAGCCTCGACAGGGCTACTGGCTACACCTTC. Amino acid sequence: CASSLDRATGYTF.

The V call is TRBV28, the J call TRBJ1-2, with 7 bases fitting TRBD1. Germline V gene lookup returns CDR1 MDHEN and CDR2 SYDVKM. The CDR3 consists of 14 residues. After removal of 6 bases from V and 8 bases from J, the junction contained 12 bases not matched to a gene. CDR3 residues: CASSTTGVSKGYTF. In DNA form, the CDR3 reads TGTGCCAGCAGCACTACAGGGGTTTCAAAAGGCTACACCTTC.

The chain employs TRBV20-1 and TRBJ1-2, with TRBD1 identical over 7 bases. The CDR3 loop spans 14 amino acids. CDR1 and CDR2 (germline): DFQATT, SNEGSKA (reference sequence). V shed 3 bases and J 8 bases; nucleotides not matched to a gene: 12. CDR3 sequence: CSASTFTGAGGYTF. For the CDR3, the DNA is TGCAGTGCTAGTACTTTTACAGGGGCAGGAGGCTACACCTTC.

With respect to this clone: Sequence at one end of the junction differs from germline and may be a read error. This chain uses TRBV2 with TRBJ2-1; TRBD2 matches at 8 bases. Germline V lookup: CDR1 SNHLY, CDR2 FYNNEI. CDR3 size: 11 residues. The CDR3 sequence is CASSTGTRILF. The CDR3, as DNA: TGTGCCAGCAGCACCGGGACTAGGATCCTCTTC.